These T cell receptor beta chains were read from a single sample in a study of blood T cell repertoires in COVID-19. Clones were read by immunoSEQ multiplex PCR, and TCRdb kept only the in-frame ones, dropping some. The sample consists of about 66,000 clones, about 86% of them appearing once. The sequenced material came from peripheral blood. The receptors originated from a man between 50 and 59 years old with active COVID-19. Both conserved end residues are part of each CDR3. D genes are given only for firm matches. Size values are once, few and many counts, or a class for expanded clones, and some rows have none.

abundance | d_gene | j_gene | v_gene | CDR3nt | CDR3aa
. | TRBD1 | TRBJ1-5 | TRBV2 | TGTGCCAGCAGATCGACAGGGGTTCGGCAGCCCCAGCATTTT | CASRSTGVRQPQHF
. | . | TRBJ2-2 | TRBV7-2 | TGTGCCAGCAGCTTTAGGGCCGGGGGTACCGGGGAGCTGTTTTTT | CASSFRAGGTGELFF
few | . | TRBJ2-1 | TRBV9 | TGTGCCAGCAGCGTAGGTACTATAGGTTCTGGGGAGCAGTTCTTC | CASSVGTIGSGEQFF
. | . | TRBJ1-6 | TRBV27 | TGTGCCAGCAGTTTAGGTCCGGGGACCTATAATTCACCCCTCCACTTT | CASSLGPGTYNSPLHF
. | TRBD1 | TRBJ1-1 | TRBV29-1 | TGCAGCGGCCTGGGACAGGGTAATACGGTCACTGAAGCTTTCTTT | CSGLGQGNTVTEAFF
. | . | TRBJ2-1 | TRBV7-6 | TGTGCCAGCAGCTTAGCGTTTGGTCTAGAGAATGAGCAGTTCTTC | CASSLAFGLENEQFF
. | . | TRBJ2-1 | TRBV7-6 | TGTGCCAGCAGCCCCCGCGATAGCGGATACAATGAGCAGTTCTTC | CASSPRDSGYNEQFF
. | TRBD2 | TRBJ2-2 | TRBV14 | TGTGCCAGCAGCCAAGCGGGACTAGCCCCCGGGGAGCTGTTTTTT | CASSQAGLAPGELFF
. | . | TRBJ1-3 | TRBV18 | TGTGCCAGCTCCGGGGACACGGGAAACACCATATATTTT | CASSGDTGNTIYF
. | TRBD2 | TRBJ2-1 | TRBV19 | TGTGCCAGTAGCCCTAGCGGGACGCATAACAATGAGCAGTTCTTC | CASSPSGTHNNEQFF
. | . | TRBJ2-2 | TRBV15 | TGTGCCACCAGCAGAAGACTAGACTCAAACACCGGGGAGCTGTTTTTT | CATSRRLDSNTGELFF
. | . | TRBJ2-2 | TRBV5-6 | TGTGCCAGCAGCCTTAGTCCGGGAGCTAGGACCGGGGAGCTGTTTTTT | CASSLSPGARTGELFF
. | . | TRBJ2-1 | TRBV18 | TGTGCCAGCTCAGGACAGCCCAGCTCCTACAATGAGCAGTTCTTC | CASSGQPSSYNEQFF
. | TRBD1 | TRBJ2-3 | TRBV5-1 | TGCGCCAGCAGCCTTTCGGACAGGGAGAGGGATACGCAGTATTTT | CASSLSDRERDTQYF
. | . | TRBJ2-1 | TRBV11-2 | TGTGCCAGCAGCCCCCGGGGCAGGGGCTCCTACAATGAGCAGTTCTTC | CASSPRGRGSYNEQFF
. | TRBD1 | TRBJ2-2 | TRBV7-2 | TGTGCCAGCAGCTATCGCCAGGGGGACACCGGGGAGCTGTTTTTT | CASSYRQGDTGELFF
. | . | TRBJ1-4 | TRBV7-6 | TGTGCCAGCAGCCAAGACCCTGCAGGGGCAACTATGCGTGAAAAACTGTTTTTT | CASSQDPAGATMREKLFF
. | TRBD1 | TRBJ2-1 | TRBV5-1 | TGCGCCAGCAGTACAACAGGGCGGACAGGAAGCTCCTACAATGAGCAGTTCTTC | CASSTTGRTGSSYNEQFF
. | . | TRBJ1-2 | TRBV5-8 | TGTGCCAGCAGCTTGAGCAGGGGCTATGGCTACACCTTC | CASSLSRGYGYTF
. | TRBD2 | TRBJ2-1 | TRBV11-2 | TGTGCCAGCAGCTTAGCGGGGGGGGCCAATGAGCAGTTCTTC | CASSLAGGANEQFF
. | TRBD2 | TRBJ2-5 | TRBV4-1 | TGCGCCAGCAGCCTGGGACTAGCGGGACAAGAGACCCAGTACTTC | CASSLGLAGQETQYF
. | . | TRBJ2-1 | TRBV24-1 | TGTGCCACCAGTGACCCCAACGGGGTCAATGAGCAGTTCTTC | CATSDPNGVNEQFF
. | TRBD1 | TRBJ1-1 | TRBV20-1 | TGCAGTGCTAGTGGGGCTCGGGACAGGGATTTTACTGAAGCTTTCTTT | CSASGARDRDFTEAFF
. | . | TRBJ1-1 | TRBV5-1 | TGCGCCAGCAGCAACGAACAGCAGAACACTGAAGCTTTCTTT | CASSNEQQNTEAFF
. | . | TRBJ2-2 | TRBV4-2 | TGTGCCAGCAGCCAAGAGTTTAATAGCAACACCGGGGAGCTGTTTTTT | CASSQEFNSNTGELFF
. | TRBD2 | TRBJ2-3 | TRBV6-6 | TGTGCCAGCAGTCTACCATCAAGCGGTAGCGGGACTGCAGATACGCAGTATTTT | CASSLPSSGSGTADTQYF
. | TRBD1 | TRBJ2-1 | TRBV5-1 | TGCGCCAGCAGCTTTCGACAGGGGGCAGGTTATGAGCAGTTCTTC | CASSFRQGAGYEQFF
. | TRBD1 | TRBJ2-7 | TRBV6-1 | TGTGCCAGCAGTGAATGGACAGGGCCCTACGAGCAGTACTTC | CASSEWTGPYEQYF
. | . | TRBJ2-6 | TRBV4-2 | TGTGCCAGCAGCCCCCCCTCCGGGGCCAACGTCCTGACTTTC | CASSPPSGANVLTF
. | . | TRBJ1-6 | TRBV16 | TGTGCCAGCAGCCAATCCAGGGTCAATTCACCCCTCCACTTT | CASSQSRVNSPLHF
. | TRBD2 | TRBJ2-1 | TRBV10-1 | TGCGCCAGCAGTGCGAAAACTAGCGGGGTCTACAATGAGCAGTTCTTC | CASSAKTSGVYNEQFF
few | . | TRBJ2-7 | TRBV6-5 | TGTGCCAGCAGTTACAATCAGGGCTACAAGCAGTACTTC | CASSYNQGYKQYF